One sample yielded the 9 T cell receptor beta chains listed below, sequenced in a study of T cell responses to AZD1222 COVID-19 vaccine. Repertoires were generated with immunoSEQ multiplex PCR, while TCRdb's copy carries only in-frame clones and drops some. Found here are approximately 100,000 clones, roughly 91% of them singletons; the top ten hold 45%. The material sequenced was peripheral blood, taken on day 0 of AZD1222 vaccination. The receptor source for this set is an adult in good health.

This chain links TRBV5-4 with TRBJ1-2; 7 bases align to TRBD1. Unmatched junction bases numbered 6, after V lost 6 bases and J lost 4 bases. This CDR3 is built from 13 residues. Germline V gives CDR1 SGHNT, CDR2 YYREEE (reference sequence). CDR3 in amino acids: CASNLGGTYGYTF. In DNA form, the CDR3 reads TGTGCCAGCAACTTAGGGGGCACCTATGGCTACACCTTC.

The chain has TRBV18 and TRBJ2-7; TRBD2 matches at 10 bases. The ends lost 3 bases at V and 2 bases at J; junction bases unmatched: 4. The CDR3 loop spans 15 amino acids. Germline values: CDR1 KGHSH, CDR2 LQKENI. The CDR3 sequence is CASSPGAGGPYEQYF. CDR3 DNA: TGTGCCAGCTCACCCGGAGCGGGAGGGCCCTACGAGCAGTACTTC.

The CDR3 DNA follows: TGTGCCAGTATTAATGGCGGCAGGGGAAGTGAAAAACTGTTTTTT. Translating it yields CASINGGRGSEKLFF. The chain couples TRBV19 to TRBJ1-4; the D gene is possibly TRBD1 (6 bases). V was cut by 7 bases and J by 7 bases, with 19 bases left in between. Germline CDR1 and CDR2: LNHDA and SQIVND (reference sequence). The CDR3 length is 15 residues.

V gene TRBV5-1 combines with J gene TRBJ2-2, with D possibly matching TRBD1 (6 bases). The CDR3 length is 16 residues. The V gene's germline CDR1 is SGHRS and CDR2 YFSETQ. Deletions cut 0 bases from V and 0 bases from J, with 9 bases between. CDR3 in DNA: TGCGCCAGCAGCTTGGGAGACAGGCCGAACACCGGGGAGCTGTTTTTT. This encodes CASSLGDRPNTGELFF.

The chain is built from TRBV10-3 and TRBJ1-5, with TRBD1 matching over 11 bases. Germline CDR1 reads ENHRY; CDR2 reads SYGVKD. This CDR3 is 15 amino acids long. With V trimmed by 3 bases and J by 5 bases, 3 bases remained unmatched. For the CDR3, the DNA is TGTGCCATCAGTGACTCGGACAGGGGGCATCAGCCCCAGCATTTT. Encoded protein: CAISDSDRGHQPQHF.

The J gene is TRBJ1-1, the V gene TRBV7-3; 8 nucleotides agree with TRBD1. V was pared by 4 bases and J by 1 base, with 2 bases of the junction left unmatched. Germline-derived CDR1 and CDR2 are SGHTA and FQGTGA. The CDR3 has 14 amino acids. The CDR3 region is CASSSDRGNTEAFF. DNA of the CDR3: TGTGCCAGCAGCTCCGACAGGGGGAACACTGAAGCTTTCTTT.

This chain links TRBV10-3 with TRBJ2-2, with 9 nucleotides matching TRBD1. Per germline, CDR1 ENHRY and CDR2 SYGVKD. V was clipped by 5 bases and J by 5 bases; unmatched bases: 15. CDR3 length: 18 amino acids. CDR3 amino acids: CAISRGSDRGVNTGELFF. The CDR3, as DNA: TGTGCCATCAGTCGAGGGAGTGACAGGGGGGTCAATACCGGGGAGCTGTTTTTT.

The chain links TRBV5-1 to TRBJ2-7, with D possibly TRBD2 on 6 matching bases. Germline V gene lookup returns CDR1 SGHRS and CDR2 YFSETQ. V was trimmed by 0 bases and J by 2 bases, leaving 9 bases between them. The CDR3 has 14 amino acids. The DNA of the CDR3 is TGCGCCAGCAGCTTGGCCGGGGGTACCTACGAGCAGTACTTC. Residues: CASSLAGGTYEQYF.

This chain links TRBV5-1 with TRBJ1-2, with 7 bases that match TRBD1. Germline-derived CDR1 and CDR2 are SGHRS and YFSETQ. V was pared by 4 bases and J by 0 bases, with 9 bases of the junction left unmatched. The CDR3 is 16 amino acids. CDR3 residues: CASSTLDRATNYGYTF. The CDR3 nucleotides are TGCGCCAGCAGCACCCTCGACAGGGCCACTAACTATGGCTACACCTTC.